This T cell receptor (beta chain) was recovered during a study of PD-1 blockade in classical Hodgkin lymphoma. All trial patients relapsed after autologous stem cell transplantation. Classifying best responses yielded complete response, partial response or progressive disease. Some clones are missing from TCRdb's copy, which holds only in-frame ones; the method was immunoSEQ multiplex PCR. The table has 40,000 to 50,000 clones, approximately 90% seen once; the top ten hold less than 7%. CDR1 SEHNR and CDR2 FQNEAQ come from the germline V gene (reference sequence). The CDR3 length is 15 residues. Trimming removed 1 base at V and 2 bases at J, with 9 bases between. Broader study findings: It was CD4+ TCR diversity, not CD8+, that rose significantly by C4D1. What caused the repertoire differences, perhaps disease activity or prior therapy, remains undefined. Baseline diversity resembling that of newly diagnosed patients was seen in complete responders.

Comments on this clone: The antigen is not known.

Source: peripheral blood mononuclear cells (PBMCs), taken before the second cycle of nivolumab. This clonotype originated in a human donor with classical Hodgkin lymphoma. V and J are TRBV7-9 and TRBJ1-5; D possibly corresponds to TRBD1 (5 bases). For the CDR3, the DNA is TGTGCCAGCAGCTTAGGCGACAGTCGCAATCAGCCCCAGCATTTT. It is translated as CASSLGDSRNQPQHF.